The sequence of this T cell receptor (beta chain) was determined in a study of T cell responses to AZD1222 COVID-19 vaccine. Overall study results and limits: Clonal diversity was possibly underestimated, and the donors were mostly white British, with more females.

CDR1 and CDR2 from the germline V gene are SGHTA and FQGTGA. Trimming took 6 bases from V and 0 from J, leaving 15 bases between them. There are 16 residues in the CDR3. Concerning this clone itself: No antigen is known for it.

This table comes from immunoSEQ multiplex PCR, and its TCRdb copy is limited to in-frame clones, with some not included. The table includes approximately 200,000 clones, 80% to 90% detected once. The sequence was collected from an adult in good health. The source material was peripheral blood, sampled on day 0 of AZD1222 vaccination. The rearrangement links TRBV7-3 to TRBJ2-1; D gene uncertain. The CDR3, as DNA: TGTGCCAGCAGACCAACAGCCCCTGGCTCCTACAATGAGCAGTTCTTC. Its translation is CASRPTAPGSYNEQFF.